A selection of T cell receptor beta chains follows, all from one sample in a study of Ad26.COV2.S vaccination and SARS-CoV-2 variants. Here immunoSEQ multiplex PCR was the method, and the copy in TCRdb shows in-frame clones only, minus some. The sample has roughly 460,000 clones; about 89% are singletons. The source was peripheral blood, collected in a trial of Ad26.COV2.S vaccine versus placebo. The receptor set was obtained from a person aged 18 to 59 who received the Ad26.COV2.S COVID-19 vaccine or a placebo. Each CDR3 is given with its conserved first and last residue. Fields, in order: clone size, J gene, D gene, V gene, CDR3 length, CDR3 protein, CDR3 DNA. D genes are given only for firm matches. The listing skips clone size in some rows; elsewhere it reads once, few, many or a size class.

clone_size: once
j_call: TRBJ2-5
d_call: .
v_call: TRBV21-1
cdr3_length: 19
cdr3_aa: CASSKAGLAGFSIKETQYF
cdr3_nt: TGTGCCAGCAGCAAAGCCGGACTAGCGGGATTTTCGATAAAAGAGACCCAGTACTTC

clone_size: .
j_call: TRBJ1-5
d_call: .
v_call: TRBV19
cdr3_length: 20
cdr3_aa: CASSIAVVNRGGDRNQPQHF
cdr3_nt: TGTGCCAGTAGTATCGCGGTAGTGAATAGGGGAGGCGATCGCAATCAGCCCCAGCATTTT

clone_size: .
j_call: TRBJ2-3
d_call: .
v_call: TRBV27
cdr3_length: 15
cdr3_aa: CASSSQGPAGDTQYF
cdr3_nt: TGTGCCAGCAGTTCCCAGGGTCCAGCAGGGGATACGCAGTATTTT

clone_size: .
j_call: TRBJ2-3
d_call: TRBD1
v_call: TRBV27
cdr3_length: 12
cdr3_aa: CATQDRGDTQYF
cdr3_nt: TGTGCCACCCAGGACAGGGGAGATACGCAGTATTTT

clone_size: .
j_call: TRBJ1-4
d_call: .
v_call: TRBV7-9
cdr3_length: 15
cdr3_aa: CASSLAAQGGEKLFF
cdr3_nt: TGTGCCAGCAGCTTAGCCGCACAGGGTGGGGAAAAACTGTTTTTT

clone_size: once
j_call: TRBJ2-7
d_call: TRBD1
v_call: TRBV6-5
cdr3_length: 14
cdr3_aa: CASSWIGGIYEQYF
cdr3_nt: TGTGCCAGCAGTTGGATAGGGGGCATCTACGAGCAGTACTTC

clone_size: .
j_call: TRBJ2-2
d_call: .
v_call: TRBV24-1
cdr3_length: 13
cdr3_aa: CATSSRRVGELFF
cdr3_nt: TGTGCCACCAGTTCCCGCCGCGTCGGGGAGCTGTTTTTT

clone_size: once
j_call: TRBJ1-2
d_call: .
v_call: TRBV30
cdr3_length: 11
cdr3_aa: CAWNRGSGYTF
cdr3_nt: TGTGCCTGGAATCGAGGGTCGGGCTACACCTTC

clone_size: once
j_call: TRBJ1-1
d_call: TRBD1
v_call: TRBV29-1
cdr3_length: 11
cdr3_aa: CSAGQARRVSF
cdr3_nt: TGCAGCGCGGGACAGGCCCGAAGGGTATCGTTT

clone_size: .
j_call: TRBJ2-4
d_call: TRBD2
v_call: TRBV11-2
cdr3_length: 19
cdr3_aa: CASSSIAGGSRLAKNIQYF
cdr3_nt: TGTGCCAGCAGCTCGATAGCGGGGGGGTCCCGTCTAGCCAAAAACATTCAGTACTTC

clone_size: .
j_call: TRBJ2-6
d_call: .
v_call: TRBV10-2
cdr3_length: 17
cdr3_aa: CASSRRRTDSGANVLTF
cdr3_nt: TGCGCCAGCAGTAGACGACGGACAGACTCTGGGGCCAACGTCCTGACTTTC

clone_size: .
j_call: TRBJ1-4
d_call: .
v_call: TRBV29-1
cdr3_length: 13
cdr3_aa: CSAQQVPGEKLFF
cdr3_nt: TGCAGCGCCCAGCAGGTGCCAGGTGAAAAACTGTTTTTT

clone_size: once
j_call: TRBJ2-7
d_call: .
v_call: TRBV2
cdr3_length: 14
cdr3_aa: CASTVRETTGEQYF
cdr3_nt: TGTGCCAGCACCGTTCGAGAGACCACGGGTGAGCAGTACTTC

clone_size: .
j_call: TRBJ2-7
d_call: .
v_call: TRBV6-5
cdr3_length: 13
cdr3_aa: CASSSGLIYEQYF
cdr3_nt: TGTGCCAGCAGTTCCGGACTCATCTACGAGCAGTACTTC

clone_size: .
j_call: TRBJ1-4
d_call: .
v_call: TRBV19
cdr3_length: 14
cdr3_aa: CASSSPGAGEKLFF
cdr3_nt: TGTGCCAGTAGTAGCCCGGGGGCGGGGGAAAAACTGTTTTTT

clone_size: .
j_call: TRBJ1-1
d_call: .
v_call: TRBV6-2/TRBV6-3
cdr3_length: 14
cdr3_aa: CASSKIKKNTEAFF
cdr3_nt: TGTGCCAGCAGTAAAATAAAAAAGAACACTGAAGCTTTCTTT

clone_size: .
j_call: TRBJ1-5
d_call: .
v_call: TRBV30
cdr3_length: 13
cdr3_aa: CAWRQGGDQPQHF
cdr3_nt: TGTGCCTGGAGACAGGGCGGGGATCAGCCCCAGCATTTT

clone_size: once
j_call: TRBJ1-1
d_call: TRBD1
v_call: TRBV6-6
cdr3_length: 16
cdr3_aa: CASSYSRQGAFVEAFF
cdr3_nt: TGTGCCAGCAGTTACTCGCGTCAGGGGGCCTTTGTAGAGGCTTTCTTT

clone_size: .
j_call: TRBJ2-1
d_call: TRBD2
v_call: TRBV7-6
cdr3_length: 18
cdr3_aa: CASSSGLAGGLFDNEQFF
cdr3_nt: TGTGCCAGCAGCTCGGGACTAGCGGGGGGCCTGTTTGACAATGAGCAGTTCTTC

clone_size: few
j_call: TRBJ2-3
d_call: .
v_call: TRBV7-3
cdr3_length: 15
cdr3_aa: CASSLTGVSTDTQYF
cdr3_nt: TGTGCCAGCAGCTTAACCGGGGTGAGCACAGATACGCAGTATTTT